The 9 T cell receptor beta chains given below trace back to one sample, sequenced in a study of T cell changes during pregnancy in multiple sclerosis (dated by TCRdb to between 2017 and 2020). The library was produced with the immunoSEQ multiplex PCR assay. TCRdb's version of the immuneACCESS table is confined to in-frame rearrangements and falls short of the full clone set. An unresolved V gene accounts for under half of the shortfall where checked; the remainder is of unknown origin. This sample has tens of thousands of clones in its table, and around 92% of those were observed once. The ten most abundant clones make up 5% to 6.5% of the sample. Specimen: CD8+ T cells from peripheral blood mononuclear cells, collected in the second trimester of pregnancy. Receptors originate from a female donor with multiple sclerosis, enrolled in a pregnancy study.

The chain couples TRBV5-1 to TRBJ2-1; TRBD2 matches at 9 bases. The CDR3 has 16 residues. Germline V CDR1 and CDR2: SGHRS, YFSETQ. The ends lost 4 bases at V and 0 bases at J; junction bases unmatched: 5. CDR3 sequence: CASSRLAGSSYNEQFF. The CDR3 coding sequence is TGCGCCAGCAGCCGCCTAGCGGGAAGCTCCTACAATGAGCAGTTCTTC.

The genes are TRBV29-1 and TRBJ2-7; 8 bases fit TRBD2. After removal of 4 bases from V and 6 bases from J, the junction contained 8 bases not matched to a gene. There are 13 residues in the CDR3. CDR1 is SQVTM, CDR2 ANQGSEA, per germline. CDR3 loop: CSVVPGGAFEQYF. For the CDR3, the DNA is TGCAGCGTTGTTCCGGGAGGGGCTTTCGAGCAGTACTTC.

The chain carries TRBV11-2 and TRBJ2-7; possibly TRBD2 for D (5 bases). The germline V gene has CDR1 SGHAT and CDR2 FQNNGV. V was shortened by 2 bases and J by 7 bases, with 12 bases between the two germline ends. The CDR3 has 13 residues. CDR3 coding DNA: TGTGCCAGCAGCTTAAAAGCGAGGGAAGAGCAGTACTTC. Its protein product is CASSLKAREEQYF.

V is TRBV19 and J is TRBJ1-5; D is ambiguous. This CDR3 has 15 residues. In germline, CDR1 is LNHDA, CDR2 SQIVND (reference sequence). The germline V and J ends were trimmed by 5 bases and 1 base, with 12 bases remaining between them. Here the CDR3 DNA reads TGTGCCAGTAGTCACGACATATCCAGCAATCAGCCCCAGCATTTT. Translating gives CASSHDISSNQPQHF.

The chain couples TRBV27 to TRBJ2-1, with D possibly matching TRBD2 (5 bases). Germline CDR1 and CDR2: MNHEY and SMNVEV (reference sequence). Trimming took 4 bases from V and 10 from J, leaving 14 bases between them. The CDR3 is 13 amino acids. The CDR3 DNA reads as TGTGCCAGCAGTTATAGCGCGGGCGGAGAGCAGTTCTTC. This encodes CASSYSAGGEQFF.

The rearrangement links TRBV28 to TRBJ2-3; D gene ambiguous. The CDR3 consists of 15 residues. Trimming stripped 2 bases from V and 0 bases from J, with 9 bases between. The germline V gene has CDR1 MDHEN and CDR2 SYDVKM. The CDR3 here is CASSLADPSTDTQYF. In DNA, the CDR3 is TGTGCCAGCAGTTTAGCGGATCCTAGCACAGATACGCAGTATTTT.

This chain connects TRBV2 to TRBJ1-2; 7 bases map to TRBD1. This CDR3 spans 15 amino acids. Looked up from germline, CDR1 is SNHLY and CDR2 is FYNNEI. V gave up 7 bases and J gave up 4 bases; unmatched junction bases: 12. Here the CDR3 DNA reads TGTGCCAGCAAATTCGGGACAGACAGATTCTATGGCTACACCTTC. This sequence encodes CASKFGTDRFYGYTF.

This clone was recorded only once. The J gene is TRBJ2-1, the V gene TRBV29-1; D possibly corresponds to TRBD1 (5 bases). Trimming left V 2 bases short and J 9 bases short, with 14 bases between. Germline loops: CDR1 SQVTM, CDR2 ANQGSEA. The CDR3 spans 13 residues. CDR3 loop: CSVEWGRTPEQFF. CDR3 bases: TGCAGCGTTGAATGGGGTCGGACACCTGAGCAGTTCTTC.

The chain is built from TRBV10-3 and TRBJ1-1; no reliable D call. The V and J ends lost 4 bases and 3 bases respectively, with 12 bases between them. The CDR3 sequence is 14 residues long. Germline V gives CDR1 ENHRY, CDR2 SYGVKD. CDR3 bases: TGTGCCATCAGTGTCGCAGGCGGGGACACTGAAGCTTTCTTT. It codes for CAISVAGGDTEAFF.